This entry is about one TCR beta chain. The entry originates in a study of low-dose radiotherapy and immunotherapy resistance in tumors. Germline V CDR1 and CDR2: SGHNT, YYREEE (reference sequence). The CDR3 has 13 amino acids. V was shortened by 1 base and J by 5 bases, with 9 bases between the two germline ends. cDNA synthesis used a TRAV/TRBV-specific primer set for both chains. TCRs were put through roughly 20 PCR cycles of amplification with Phusion. A constant-region primer and the V-primer adapter served as the primer pair. Via MiXCR, TCRdb re-called the reads, giving one row per CDR3 protein. The data hold under 75,000 distinct CDR3 sequences, with about a quarter observed a single time. The time point here: after trial treatment. Treatment specified: LDRT plus nivolumab, ipilimumab, low-dose cyclophosphamide and aspirin (RACIN trial).

This chain links TRBV5-4 with TRBJ1-2, with a weak D call TRBD1 (6 bases). The sequenced sample was PBMCs, obtained after low-dose radiotherapy plus immunotherapy. The receptor was isolated from a male donor with prostate cancer. CDR3 DNA sequence: TGTGCCAGCAGCTTGAAACAGGGATATGGCTACACCTTC. Protein product: CASSLKQGYGYTF.